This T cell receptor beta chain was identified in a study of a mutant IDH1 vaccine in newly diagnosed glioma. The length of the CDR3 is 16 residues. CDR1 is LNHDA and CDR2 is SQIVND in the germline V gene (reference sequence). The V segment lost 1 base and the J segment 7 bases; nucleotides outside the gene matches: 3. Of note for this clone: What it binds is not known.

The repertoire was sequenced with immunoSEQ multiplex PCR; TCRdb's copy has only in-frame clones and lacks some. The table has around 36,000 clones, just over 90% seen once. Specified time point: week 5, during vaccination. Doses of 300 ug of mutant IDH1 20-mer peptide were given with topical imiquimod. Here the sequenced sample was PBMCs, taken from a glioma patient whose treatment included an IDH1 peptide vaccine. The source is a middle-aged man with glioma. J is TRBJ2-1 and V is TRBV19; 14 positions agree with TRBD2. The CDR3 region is CASSIVGLAGGNEQFF. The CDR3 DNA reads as TGTGCCAGTAGTATAGTAGGACTAGCGGGAGGAAATGAGCAGTTCTTC.